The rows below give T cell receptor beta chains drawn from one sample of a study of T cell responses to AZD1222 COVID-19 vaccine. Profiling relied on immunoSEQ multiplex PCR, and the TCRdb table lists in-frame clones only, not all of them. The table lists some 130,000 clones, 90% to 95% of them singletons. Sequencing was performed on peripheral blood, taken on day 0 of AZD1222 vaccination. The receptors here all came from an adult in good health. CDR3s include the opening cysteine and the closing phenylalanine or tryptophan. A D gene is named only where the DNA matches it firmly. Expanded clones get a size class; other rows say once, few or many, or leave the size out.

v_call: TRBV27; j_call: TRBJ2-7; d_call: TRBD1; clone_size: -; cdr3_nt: TGTGCCAGCAGTTTAGCGGGACAGGGGTTCGAGCAGTACTTC; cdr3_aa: CASSLAGQGFEQYF
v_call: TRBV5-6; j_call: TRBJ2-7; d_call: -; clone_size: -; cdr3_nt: TGTGCCAGCAGCTTAGCGGTCCCCTACGAGCAGTACTTC; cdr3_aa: CASSLAVPYEQYF
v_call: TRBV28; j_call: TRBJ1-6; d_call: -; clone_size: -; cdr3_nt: TGTGCCAGCAGTTTAGGTGGTAGCTCCTATAATTCACCCCTCCACTTT; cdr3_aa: CASSLGGSSYNSPLHF
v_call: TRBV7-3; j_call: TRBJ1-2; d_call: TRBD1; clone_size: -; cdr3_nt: TGTGCCAGCAGCCCCACAGGGGGACAGGGATTAGGCGGCTACACCTTC; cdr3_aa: CASSPTGGQGLGGYTF
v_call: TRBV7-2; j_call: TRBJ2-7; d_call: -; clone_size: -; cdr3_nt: TGTGCCAGCAGCTTATCCCTTGATGGCCGTACCGAGCAGTACTTC; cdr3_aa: CASSLSLDGRTEQYF
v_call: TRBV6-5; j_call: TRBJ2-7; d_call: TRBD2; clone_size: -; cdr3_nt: TGTGCCAGCAGTCGGGGGGAGGGAGCCTCCCACGAGCAGTACTTC; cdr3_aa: CASSRGEGASHEQYF
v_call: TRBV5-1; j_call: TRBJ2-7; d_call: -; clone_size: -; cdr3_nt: TGCGCCAGCAGCTTGGCCGGTGGGGAGCAGTACTTC; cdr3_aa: CASSLAGGEQYF
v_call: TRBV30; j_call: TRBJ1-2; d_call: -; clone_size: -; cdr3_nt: TGTGCCTGGAGTGTCCCGGACTATGTTTATGGCTACACCTTC; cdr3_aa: CAWSVPDYVYGYTF
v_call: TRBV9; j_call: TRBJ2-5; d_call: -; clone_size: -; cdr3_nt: TGTGCCAGCAGCGTAGGTGTTGGGGAGACCCAGTACTTC; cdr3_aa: CASSVGVGETQYF
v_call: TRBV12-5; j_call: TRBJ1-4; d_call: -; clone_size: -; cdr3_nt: TGTGCTAGTGGTACAAACAGGACCACTAATGAAAAACTGTTTTTT; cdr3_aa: CASGTNRTTNEKLFF
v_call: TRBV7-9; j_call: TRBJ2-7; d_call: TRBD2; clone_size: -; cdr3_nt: TGTGCCAGCAGCTCAACCGGGACTACCTCCTACGAGCAGTACTTC; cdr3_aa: CASSSTGTTSYEQYF
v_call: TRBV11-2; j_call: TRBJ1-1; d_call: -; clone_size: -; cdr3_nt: TGTGCCAGCAGCTTAGGGGGTTTAGCTGAAGCTTTCTTT; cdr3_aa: CASSLGGLAEAFF
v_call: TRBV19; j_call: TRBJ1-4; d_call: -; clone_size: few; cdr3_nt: TGTGCCAGTAGTCGCGCAGGGGTGGGGAGGGCGTATGAAAAACTGTTTTTT; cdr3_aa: CASSRAGVGRAYEKLFF
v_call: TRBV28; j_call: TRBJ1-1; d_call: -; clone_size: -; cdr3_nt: TGTGCCAGCAGTTTTCTCGATGAAGCTTTCTTT; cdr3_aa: CASSFLDEAFF
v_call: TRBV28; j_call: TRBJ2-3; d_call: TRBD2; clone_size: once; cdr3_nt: TGTGCCAGCAGTTTCCCCTCAGGACTAGCGCCCCCAGATACGCAGTATTTT; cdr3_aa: CASSFPSGLAPPDTQYF
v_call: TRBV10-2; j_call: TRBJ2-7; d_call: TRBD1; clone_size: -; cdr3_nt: TGCGCCAGCAGTCAAGACAGGGGGCGTAACTACGAGCAGTACTTC; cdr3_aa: CASSQDRGRNYEQYF
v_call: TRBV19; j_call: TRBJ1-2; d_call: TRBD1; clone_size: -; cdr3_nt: TGTGCCAGTAGTATCGACTGGGGACAGGCTTATGGCTACACCTTC; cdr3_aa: CASSIDWGQAYGYTF
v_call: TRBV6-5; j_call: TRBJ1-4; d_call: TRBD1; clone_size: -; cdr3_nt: TGTGCCAGCACCGGGACAGGGGTAGAAAAACTGTTTTTT; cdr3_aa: CASTGTGVEKLFF
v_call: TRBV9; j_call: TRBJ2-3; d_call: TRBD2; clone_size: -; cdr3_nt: TGTGCCAGCAGCGCGGGACTAGCGGGGGGCACAGATACGCAGTATTTT; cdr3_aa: CASSAGLAGGTDTQYF
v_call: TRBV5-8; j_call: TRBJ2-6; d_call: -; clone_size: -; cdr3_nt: TGTGCCAGCAGCTATCAAGGGGGAGCTGGGGCCAACGTCCTGACTTTC; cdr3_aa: CASSYQGGAGANVLTF
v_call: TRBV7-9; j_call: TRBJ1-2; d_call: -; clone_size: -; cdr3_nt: TGTGCCAGCAGGGAAGGGTACAGGCCAGACTATGGCTACACCTTC; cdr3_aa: CASREGYRPDYGYTF
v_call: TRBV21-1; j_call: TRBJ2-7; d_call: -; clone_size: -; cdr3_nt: TGTGCCAGCAGCAAGACGGGGCAGGGACTAAACTACGAGCAGTACTTC; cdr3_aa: CASSKTGQGLNYEQYF
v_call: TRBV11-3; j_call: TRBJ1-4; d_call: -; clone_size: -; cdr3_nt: TGTGCCAGCAGCTTAGGGGTGGATGCTAATGAAAAACTGTTTTTT; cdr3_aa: CASSLGVDANEKLFF
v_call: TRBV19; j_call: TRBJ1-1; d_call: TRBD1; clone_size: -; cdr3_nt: TGTGCCAGTAGTATTGTCGGGCAGGGGGTGAGGAACACTGAAGCTTTCTTT; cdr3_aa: CASSIVGQGVRNTEAFF
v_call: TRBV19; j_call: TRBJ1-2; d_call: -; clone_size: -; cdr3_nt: TGTGCCAGTAGTCCACTGGGGACGGCCTATGGCTACACCTTC; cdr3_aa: CASSPLGTAYGYTF